The TCR beta chain described here comes from a study of cytomegalovirus exposure and HLA in healthy donors. The wider study: The roughly 130 validation repertoires, a later analysis reported, used the same platform as the 666 repertoires from the first cohort. Study-level results: Cytomegalovirus status was reportedly diagnosed by the classifier with high specificity and sensitivity. Among TCR beta chains, those listed as cytomegalovirus-associated numbered under 200.

As regards this clone: The target antigen is unknown.

This table comes from immunoSEQ multiplex PCR, and its TCRdb copy is limited to in-frame clones, with some not included. The table records over 200,000 clones, around four fifths of them present only once. The sample comprised PBMCs. The source is a woman aged 18-29 years in good health and CMV-seronegative.

DNA of the CDR3: TGTGCCAGCACACGGACGGATCGAAATGAGCAGTTCTTC. Residues: CASTRTDRNEQFF. The chain has TRBV6-5 and TRBJ2-1; D is ambiguous. Germline-derived CDR1 and CDR2 are MNHEY and SVGAGI. This CDR3 has 13 amino acids. The V end lost 7 bases, the J end lost 7 bases, and 14 bases lay between the germline ends.